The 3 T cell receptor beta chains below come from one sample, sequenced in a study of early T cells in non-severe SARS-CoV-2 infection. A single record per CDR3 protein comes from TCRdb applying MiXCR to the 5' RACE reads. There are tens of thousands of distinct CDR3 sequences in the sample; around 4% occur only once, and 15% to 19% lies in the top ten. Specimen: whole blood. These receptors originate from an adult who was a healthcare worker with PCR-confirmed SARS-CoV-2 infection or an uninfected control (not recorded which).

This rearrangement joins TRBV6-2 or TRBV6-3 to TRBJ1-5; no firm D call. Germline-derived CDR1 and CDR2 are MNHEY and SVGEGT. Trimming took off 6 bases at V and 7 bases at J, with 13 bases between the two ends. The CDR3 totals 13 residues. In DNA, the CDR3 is TGTGCCAGCAGCCTCCTTATGGGCCAGCCCCAGCATTTT. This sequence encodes CASSLLMGQPQHF.

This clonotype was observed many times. For the CDR3, the DNA is TGTGCCAGCAGCCACAGCGGGGCCACCGGGGAGCTGTTTTTT. Translating gives CASSHSGATGELFF. V and J are TRBV7-8 and TRBJ2-2; 7 nucleotides agree with TRBD2. Germline loops: CDR1 SGHVS, CDR2 FQNEAQ. The CDR3 spans 14 residues. V dropped 5 bases and J dropped 4; count of bases not matched to a gene: 4.

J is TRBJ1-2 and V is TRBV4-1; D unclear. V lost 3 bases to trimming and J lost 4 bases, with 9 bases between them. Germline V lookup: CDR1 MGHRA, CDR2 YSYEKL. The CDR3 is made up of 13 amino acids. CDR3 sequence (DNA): TGCGCCAGCAGCCATTTCCTGGGCTATGGCTACACCTTC. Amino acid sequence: CASSHFLGYGYTF.